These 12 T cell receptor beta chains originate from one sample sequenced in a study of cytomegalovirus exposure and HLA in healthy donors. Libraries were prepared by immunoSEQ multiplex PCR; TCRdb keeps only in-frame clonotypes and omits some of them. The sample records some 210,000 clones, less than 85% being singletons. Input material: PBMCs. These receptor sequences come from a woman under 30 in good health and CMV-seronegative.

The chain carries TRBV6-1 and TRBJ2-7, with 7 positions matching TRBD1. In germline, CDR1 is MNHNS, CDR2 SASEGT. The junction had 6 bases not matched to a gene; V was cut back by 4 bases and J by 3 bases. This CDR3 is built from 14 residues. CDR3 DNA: TGTGCCAGCAGTGTTGGGACAGACCGCTACGAGCAGTACTTC. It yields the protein CASSVGTDRYEQYF.

The CDR3 DNA follows: TGTGCCAGCAGTCCAAATAGCGGGATTGAGACCCAGTACTTC. Translating it yields CASSPNSGIETQYF. This chain joins TRBV28 and TRBJ2-5, with 8 positions matching TRBD2. V gave up 5 bases and J gave up 5 bases; unmatched junction bases: 7. CDR1 is MDHEN and CDR2 is SYDVKM in the germline V gene. The CDR3 loop spans 14 amino acids.

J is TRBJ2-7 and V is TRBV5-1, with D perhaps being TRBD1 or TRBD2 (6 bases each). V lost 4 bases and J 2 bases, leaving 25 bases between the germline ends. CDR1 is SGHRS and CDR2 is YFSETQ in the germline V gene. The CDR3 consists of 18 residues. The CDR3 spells CASSPRGSGLNNPYEQYF. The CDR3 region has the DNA TGCGCCAGCAGCCCCAGGGGTAGCGGCTTGAATAACCCCTACGAGCAGTACTTC.

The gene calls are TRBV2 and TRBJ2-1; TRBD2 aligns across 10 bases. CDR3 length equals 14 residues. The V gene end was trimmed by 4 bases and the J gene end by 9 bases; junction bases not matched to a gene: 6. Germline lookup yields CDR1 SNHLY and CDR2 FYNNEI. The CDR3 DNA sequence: TGTGCCAGCAGTGTGACTAGCGGGTCTATTGAGCAGTTCTTC. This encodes CASSVTSGSIEQFF.

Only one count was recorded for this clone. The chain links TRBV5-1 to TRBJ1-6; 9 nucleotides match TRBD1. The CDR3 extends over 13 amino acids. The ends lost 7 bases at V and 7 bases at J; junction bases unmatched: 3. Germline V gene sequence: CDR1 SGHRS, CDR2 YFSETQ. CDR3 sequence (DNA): TGCGCCAGCTCGGGACAGGGCAATTCACCCCTCCACTTT. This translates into CASSGQGNSPLHF.

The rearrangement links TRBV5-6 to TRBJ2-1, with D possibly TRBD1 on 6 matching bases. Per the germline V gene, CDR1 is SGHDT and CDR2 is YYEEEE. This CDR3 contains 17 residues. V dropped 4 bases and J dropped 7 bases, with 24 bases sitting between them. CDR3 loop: CASSPIDSGARRNEQFF. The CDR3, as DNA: TGTGCCAGCAGCCCAATAGATTCAGGGGCTCGGCGGAATGAGCAGTTCTTC.

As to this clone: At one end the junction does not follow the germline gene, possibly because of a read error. CDR3 bases: TGTGCCAGCAGCCTAGCGGGGGGGCGGTACAATGAGCAGTTCTTC. Protein: CASSLAGGRYNEQFF. The chain links TRBV7-8 to TRBJ2-1, with 12 bases identical to TRBD2. The CDR3 totals 15 residues. The V gene's germline CDR1 is SGHVS and CDR2 FQNEAQ.

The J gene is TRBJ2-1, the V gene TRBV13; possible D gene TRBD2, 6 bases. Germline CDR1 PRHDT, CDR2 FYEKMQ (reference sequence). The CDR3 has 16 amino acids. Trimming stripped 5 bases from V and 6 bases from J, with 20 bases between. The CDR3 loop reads CASSPLTSPLPNEQFF. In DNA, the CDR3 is TGTGCCAGCAGCCCCCTGACTAGTCCGCTCCCCAATGAGCAGTTCTTC.

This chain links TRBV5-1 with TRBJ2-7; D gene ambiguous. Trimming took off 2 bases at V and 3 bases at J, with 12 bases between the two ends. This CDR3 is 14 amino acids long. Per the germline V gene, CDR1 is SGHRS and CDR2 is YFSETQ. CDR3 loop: CASSLPPPSYEQYF. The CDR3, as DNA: TGCGCCAGCAGCTTACCCCCACCAAGCTACGAGCAGTACTTC. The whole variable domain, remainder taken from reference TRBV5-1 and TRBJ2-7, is KAGVTQTPRYLIKTRGQQVTLSCSPISGHRSVSWYQQTPGQGLQFLFEYFSETQRNKGNFPGRFSGRQFSNSRSEMNVSTLELGDSALYLCASSLPPPSYEQYFGPGTRLTVT.

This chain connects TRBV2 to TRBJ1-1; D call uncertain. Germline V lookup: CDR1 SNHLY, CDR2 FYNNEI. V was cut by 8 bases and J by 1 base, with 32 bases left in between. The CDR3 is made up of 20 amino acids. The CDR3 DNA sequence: TGTGCCAGCGCAATCCCCTGGGGAGCTGACCCAACAAGCAAGAACACTGAAGCTTTCTTT. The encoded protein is CASAIPWGADPTSKNTEAFF.

CDR3 DNA sequence: TGTGCCTGGACCCTAAAGGCAGGGAATCAGCCCCAGCATTTT. Translated, it gives CAWTLKAGNQPQHF. V gene TRBV30 combines with J gene TRBJ1-5; TRBD1 is a possible D gene (5 bases). The CDR3 loop spans 14 amino acids. The V gene's germline CDR1 is GTSNPN and CDR2 SVGIG (reference sequence). V was cut by 4 bases and J by 4 bases, with 14 bases left in between.

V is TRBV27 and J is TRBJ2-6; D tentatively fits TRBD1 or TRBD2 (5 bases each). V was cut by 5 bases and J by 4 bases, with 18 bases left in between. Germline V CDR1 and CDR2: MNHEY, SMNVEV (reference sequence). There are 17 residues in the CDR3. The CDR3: CASSPGTERAGANVLTF. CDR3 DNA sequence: TGTGCCAGCAGTCCCGGGACGGAAAGGGCCGGGGCCAACGTCCTGACTTTC.